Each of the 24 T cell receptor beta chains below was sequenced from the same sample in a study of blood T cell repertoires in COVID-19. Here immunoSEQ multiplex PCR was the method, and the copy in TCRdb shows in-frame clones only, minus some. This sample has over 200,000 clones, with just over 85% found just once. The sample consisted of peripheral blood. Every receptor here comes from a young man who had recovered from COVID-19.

The CDR3 here is CASSSYSGGSDTQYF. The CDR3 DNA sequence: TGTGCCAGCAGCTCCTACAGCGGGGGGAGTGATACGCAGTATTTT. The genes are TRBV7-2 and TRBJ2-3; 9 bases line up with TRBD2. The V and J ends lost 4 bases and 6 bases, in that order; junction bases with no gene match: 8. CDR3 length: 15 amino acids. Germline V lookup: CDR1 SGHTA, CDR2 FQGNSA.

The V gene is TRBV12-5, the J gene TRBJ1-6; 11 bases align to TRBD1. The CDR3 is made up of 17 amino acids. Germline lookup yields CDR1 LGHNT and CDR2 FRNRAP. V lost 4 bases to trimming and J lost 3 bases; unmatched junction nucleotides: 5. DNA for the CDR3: TGTGCTAGTGGTTGGGGGGACAGGGGGGACTATAATTCACCCCTCCACTTT. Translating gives CASGWGDRGDYNSPLHF.

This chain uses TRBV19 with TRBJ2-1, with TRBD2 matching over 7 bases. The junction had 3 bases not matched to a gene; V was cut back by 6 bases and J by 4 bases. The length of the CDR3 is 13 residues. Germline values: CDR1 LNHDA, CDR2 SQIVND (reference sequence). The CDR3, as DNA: TGTGCCAGTAGCGGGGGGACTTACAATGAGCAGTTCTTC. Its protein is CASSGGTYNEQFF. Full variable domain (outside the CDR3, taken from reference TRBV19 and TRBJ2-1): DGGITQSPKYLFRKEGQNVTLSCEQNLNHDAMYWYRQDPGQGLRLIYYSQIVNDFQKGDIAEGYSVSREKKESFPLTVTSAQKNPTAFYLCASSGGTYNEQFFGPGTRLTVL.

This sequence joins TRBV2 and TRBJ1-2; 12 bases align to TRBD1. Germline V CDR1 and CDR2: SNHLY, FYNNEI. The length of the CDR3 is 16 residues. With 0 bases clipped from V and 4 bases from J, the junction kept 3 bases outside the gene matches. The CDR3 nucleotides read TGTGCCAGCAGTGAAGCGGGGACAGGGGGCGCCTATGGCTACACCTTC. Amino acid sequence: CASSEAGTGGAYGYTF.

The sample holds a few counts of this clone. CDR3 amino acids: CASSLSASGNTIYF. For the CDR3, the DNA is TGTGCCAGCAGTCTAAGTGCCTCTGGAAACACCATATATTTT. The gene calls are TRBV6-5 and TRBJ1-3; unclear D gene. V lost 5 bases and J lost 0, with 8 bases in between. The CDR3 loop spans 14 amino acids. Germline loops: CDR1 MNHEY, CDR2 SVGAGI.

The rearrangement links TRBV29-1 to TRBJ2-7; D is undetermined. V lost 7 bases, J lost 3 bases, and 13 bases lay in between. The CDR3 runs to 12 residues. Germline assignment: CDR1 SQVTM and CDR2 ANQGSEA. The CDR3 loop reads CSAATTLYEQYF. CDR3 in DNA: TGCAGCGCCGCCACTACTCTCTACGAGCAGTACTTC.

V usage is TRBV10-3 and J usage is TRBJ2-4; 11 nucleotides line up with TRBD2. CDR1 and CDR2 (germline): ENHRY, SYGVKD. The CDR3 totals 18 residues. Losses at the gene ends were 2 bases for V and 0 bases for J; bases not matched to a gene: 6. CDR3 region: CAISETSGGPLAKNIQYF. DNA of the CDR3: TGTGCCATCAGTGAGACTAGCGGGGGACCACTAGCCAAAAACATTCAGTACTTC.

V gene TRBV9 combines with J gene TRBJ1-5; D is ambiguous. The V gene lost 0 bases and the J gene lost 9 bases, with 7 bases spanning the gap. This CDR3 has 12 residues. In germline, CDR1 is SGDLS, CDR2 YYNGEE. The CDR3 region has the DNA TGTGCCAGCAGCGTAGATGGAGGGCCCCAGCATTTT. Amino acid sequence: CASSVDGGPQHF.

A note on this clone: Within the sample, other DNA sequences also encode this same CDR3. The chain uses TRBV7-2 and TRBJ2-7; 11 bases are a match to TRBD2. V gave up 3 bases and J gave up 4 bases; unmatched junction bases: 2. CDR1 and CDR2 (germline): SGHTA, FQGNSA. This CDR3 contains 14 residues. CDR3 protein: CASSFSGGAYEQYF. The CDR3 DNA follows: TGTGCCAGCAGCTTTAGCGGGGGGGCGTACGAGCAGTACTTC.

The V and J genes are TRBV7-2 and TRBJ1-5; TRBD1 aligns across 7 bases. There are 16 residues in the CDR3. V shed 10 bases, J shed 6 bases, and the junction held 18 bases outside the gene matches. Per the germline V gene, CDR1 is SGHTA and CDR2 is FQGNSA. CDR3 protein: CATARDSIIEAQPQHF. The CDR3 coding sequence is TGTGCCACTGCCCGGGACAGCATTATTGAAGCTCAGCCCCAGCATTTT.

The CDR3 sequence is CASSPSREGSTGELFF. The CDR3 coding sequence is TGTGCCAGCAGCCCCTCCCGAGAGGGAAGCACCGGGGAGCTGTTTTTT. The chain recombines TRBV6-4 with TRBJ2-2; weak D call: TRBD2 (5 bases). Germline lookup yields CDR1 MRHNA and CDR2 SNTAGT. The CDR3 contains 16 residues. Trimming cost V 6 bases and J 4 bases, with 18 bases left between them.

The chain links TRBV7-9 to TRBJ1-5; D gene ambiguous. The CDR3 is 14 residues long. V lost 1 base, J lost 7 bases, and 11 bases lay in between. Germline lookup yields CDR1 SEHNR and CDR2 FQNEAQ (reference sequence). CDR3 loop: CASSLEQINQPQHF. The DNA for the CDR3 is TGTGCCAGCAGCTTAGAACAGATTAACCAGCCCCAGCATTTT.

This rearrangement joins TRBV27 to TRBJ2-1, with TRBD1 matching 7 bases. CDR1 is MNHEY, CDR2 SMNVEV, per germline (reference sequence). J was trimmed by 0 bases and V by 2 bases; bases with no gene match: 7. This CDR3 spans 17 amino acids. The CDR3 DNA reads TGTGCCAGCAGTTTAGGCGGACAGGTTAGCTCCTACAATGAGCAGTTCTTC. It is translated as CASSLGGQVSSYNEQFF.

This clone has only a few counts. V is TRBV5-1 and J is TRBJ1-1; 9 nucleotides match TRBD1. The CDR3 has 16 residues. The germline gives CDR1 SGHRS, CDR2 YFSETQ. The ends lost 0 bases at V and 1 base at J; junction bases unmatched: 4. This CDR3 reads CASSLEGTGSNTEAFF. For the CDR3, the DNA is TGCGCCAGCAGCTTGGAGGGGACAGGGTCGAACACTGAAGCTTTCTTT.

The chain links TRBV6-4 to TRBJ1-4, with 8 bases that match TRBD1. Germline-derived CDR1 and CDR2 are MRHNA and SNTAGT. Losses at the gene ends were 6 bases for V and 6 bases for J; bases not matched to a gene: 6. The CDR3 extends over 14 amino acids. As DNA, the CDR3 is TGTGCCAGCAGCGACAGGGGCGGAGATGAAAAACTGTTTTTT. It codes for CASSDRGGDEKLFF.

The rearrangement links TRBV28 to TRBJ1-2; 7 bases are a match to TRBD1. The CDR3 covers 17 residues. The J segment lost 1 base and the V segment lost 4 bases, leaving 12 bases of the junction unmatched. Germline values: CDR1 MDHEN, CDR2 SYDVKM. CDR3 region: CASSSPQTGKLNYGYTF. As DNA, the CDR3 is TGTGCCAGCAGTTCCCCGCAGACAGGGAAACTTAACTATGGCTACACCTTC.

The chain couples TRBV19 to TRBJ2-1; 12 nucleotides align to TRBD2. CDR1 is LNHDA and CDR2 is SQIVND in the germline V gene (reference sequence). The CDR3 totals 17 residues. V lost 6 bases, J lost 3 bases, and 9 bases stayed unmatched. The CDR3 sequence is CASRKELAGGHYNEQFF. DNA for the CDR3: TGTGCCAGTAGGAAAGAACTAGCGGGGGGCCACTACAATGAGCAGTTCTTC.

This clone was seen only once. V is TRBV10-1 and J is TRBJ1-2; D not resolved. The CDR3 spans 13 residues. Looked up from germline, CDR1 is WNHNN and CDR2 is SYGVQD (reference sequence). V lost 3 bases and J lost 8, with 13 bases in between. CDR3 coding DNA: TGCGCCAGCAGTGAAGACACCTTTGGGGGCTACACCTTC. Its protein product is CASSEDTFGGYTF.

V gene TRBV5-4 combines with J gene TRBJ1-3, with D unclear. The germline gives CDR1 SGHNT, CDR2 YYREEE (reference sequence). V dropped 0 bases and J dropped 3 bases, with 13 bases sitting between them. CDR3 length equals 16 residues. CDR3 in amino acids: CASSLGGLGSGNTIYF. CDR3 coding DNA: TGTGCCAGCAGCTTGGGCGGCCTAGGGAGTGGAAACACCATATATTTT.

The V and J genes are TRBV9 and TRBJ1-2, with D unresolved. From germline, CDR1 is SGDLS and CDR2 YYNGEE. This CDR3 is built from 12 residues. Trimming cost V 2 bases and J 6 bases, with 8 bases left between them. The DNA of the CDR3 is TGTGCCAGCAGCGTGCCACTTGATGGCTACACCTTC. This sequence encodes CASSVPLDGYTF. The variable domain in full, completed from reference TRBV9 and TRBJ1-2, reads DSGVTQTPKHLITATGQRVTLRCSPRSGDLSVYWYQQSLDQGLQFLIQYYNGEERAKGNILERFSAQQFPDLHSELNLSSLELGDSALYFCASSVPLDGYTFGSGTRLTVV.

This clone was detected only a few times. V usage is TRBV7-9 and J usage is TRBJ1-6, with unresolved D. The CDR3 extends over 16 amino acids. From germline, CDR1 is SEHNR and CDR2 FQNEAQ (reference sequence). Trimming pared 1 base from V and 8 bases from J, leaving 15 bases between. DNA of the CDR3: TGTGCCAGCAGCTTAGGGTCCGGACTTCTGCATTCACCCCTCCACTTT. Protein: CASSLGSGLLHSPLHF.

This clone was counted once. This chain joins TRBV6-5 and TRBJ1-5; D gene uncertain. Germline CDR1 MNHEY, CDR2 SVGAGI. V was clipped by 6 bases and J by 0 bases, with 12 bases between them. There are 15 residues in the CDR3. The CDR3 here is CASRVDSPSNQPQHF. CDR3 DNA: TGTGCCAGCAGGGTGGACTCACCTAGCAATCAGCCCCAGCATTTT.

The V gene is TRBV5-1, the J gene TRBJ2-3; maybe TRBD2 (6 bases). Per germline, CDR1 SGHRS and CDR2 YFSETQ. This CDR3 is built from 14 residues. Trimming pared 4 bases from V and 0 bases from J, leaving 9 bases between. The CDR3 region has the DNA TGCGCCAGCAGCAAGCGGGCCAGCACAGATACGCAGTATTTT. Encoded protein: CASSKRASTDTQYF.

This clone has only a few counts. CDR3 sequence reads: CASSFGTGSFYGYTF. Written as DNA, the CDR3 is TGTGCCAGCAGCTTTGGGACAGGGTCCTTTTATGGCTACACCTTC. The chain links TRBV7-9 to TRBJ1-2, with 9 bases matching TRBD1. The CDR3 consists of 15 residues. Germline V lookup: CDR1 SEHNR, CDR2 FQNEAQ (reference sequence). J lost 5 bases, V lost 3 bases, and 7 bases had no gene match.